This T cell receptor (beta chain) was sequenced for a study of blood T cell repertoires in COVID-19. Across the study: The study drew acute and convalescent COVID-19 samples from the United States, Italy and Spain. Sources were T cells, B-cell-depleted T cells, or PBMCs; the material itself was cDNA or gDNA.

With 2 bases removed from V and 2 bases from J, the gap between germline ends came to 16 bases. The CDR3 loop spans 16 amino acids. The germline CDR1 and CDR2 sequences are SGDLS and YYNGEE. The assay was immunoSEQ multiplex PCR, and TCRdb's table has in-frame clones only and misses some. The sample has 110,000 to 150,000 clones, roughly 80% seen once. The chain employs TRBV9 and TRBJ2-5; D is possibly TRBD1 (6 bases). This sequence originates from a man aged 50 or older with active or convalescent COVID-19. Sequenced sample: peripheral blood. CDR3 residues: CASSVSSGAFQETQYF. The CDR3 region has the DNA TGTGCCAGCAGCGTTTCTTCAGGGGCGTTTCAAGAGACCCAGTACTTC.